This T cell receptor (beta chain) comes out of a study of neurological immune-mediated disorders. This clonotype was recorded many times. Each CDR3 protein is one row after TCRdb ran MiXCR on the 5' RACE reads. Of under 70,000 distinct CDR3 sequences in the sample, 24% are singletons; the top ten hold about 5%. This sample's time point: technical triplicate 2. CDR1 is SGHRS, CDR2 YFSETQ, per germline. J lost 5 bases, V lost 5 bases, and 9 bases had no gene match. This CDR3 has 14 amino acids. The sequenced sample was PBMCs. The clonotype originates from a man between 60 and 70 years old with HTLV-1-associated myelopathy (HAM/TSP). V is TRBV5-1 and J is TRBJ2-7, with 8 bases lining up with TRBD2. The DNA for the CDR3 is TGCGCCAGCAGTTGGACTAGCTCTAGCGACGAGCAGTACTTC. Encoded protein: CASSWTSSSDEQYF.